The sequence of this T cell receptor beta chain was determined in a study of blood T cell repertoires in COVID-19. CDR3 length equals 15 residues. Germline V gene data show CDR1 as SQVTM and CDR2 as ANQGSEA. V lost 5 bases, J lost 1 base, and 5 bases stayed unmatched. Here immunoSEQ multiplex PCR was the method, and the copy in TCRdb shows in-frame clones only, minus some. The table records roughly 370,000 clones, around nine tenths of them present only once. Specimen: PBMCs or T cells enriched from blood (not recorded which). The chain uses TRBV29-1 and TRBJ1-1; 12 bases line up with TRBD1. The TCR originated in a woman between 45 and 60 years old who had recovered from COVID-19. CDR3 residues: CSVLGDRGQNTEAFF. The CDR3 coding sequence is TGCAGCGTTTTGGGGGACAGGGGGCAGAACACTGAAGCTTTCTTT.